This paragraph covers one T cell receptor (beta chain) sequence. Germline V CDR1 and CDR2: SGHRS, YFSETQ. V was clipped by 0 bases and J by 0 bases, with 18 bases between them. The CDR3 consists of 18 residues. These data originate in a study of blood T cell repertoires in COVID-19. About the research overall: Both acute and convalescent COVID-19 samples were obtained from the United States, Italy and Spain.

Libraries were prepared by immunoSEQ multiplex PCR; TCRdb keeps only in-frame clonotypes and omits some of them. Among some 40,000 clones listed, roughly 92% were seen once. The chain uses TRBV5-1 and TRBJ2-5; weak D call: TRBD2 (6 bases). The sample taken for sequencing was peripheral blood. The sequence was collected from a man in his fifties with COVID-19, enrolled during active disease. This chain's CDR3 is CASSLAGGRAGNQETQYF. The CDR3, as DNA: TGCGCCAGCAGCTTGGCTGGGGGTAGGGCGGGGAACCAAGAGACCCAGTACTTC.